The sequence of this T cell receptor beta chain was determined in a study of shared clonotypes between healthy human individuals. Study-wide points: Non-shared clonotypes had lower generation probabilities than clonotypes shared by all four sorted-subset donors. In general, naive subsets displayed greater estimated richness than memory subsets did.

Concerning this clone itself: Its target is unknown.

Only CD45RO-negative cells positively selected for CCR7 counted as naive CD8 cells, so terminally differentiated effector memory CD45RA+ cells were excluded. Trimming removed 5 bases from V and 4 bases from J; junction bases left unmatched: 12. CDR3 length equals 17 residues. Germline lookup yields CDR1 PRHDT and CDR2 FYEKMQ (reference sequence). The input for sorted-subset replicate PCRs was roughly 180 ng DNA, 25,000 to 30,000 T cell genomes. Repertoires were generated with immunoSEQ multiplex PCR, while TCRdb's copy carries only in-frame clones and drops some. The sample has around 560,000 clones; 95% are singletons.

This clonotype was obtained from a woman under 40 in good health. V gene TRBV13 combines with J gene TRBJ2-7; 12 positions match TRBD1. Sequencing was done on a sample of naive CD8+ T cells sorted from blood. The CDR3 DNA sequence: TGTGCCAGCAGCCCAAACGTCCGGGACAGGGGGCTGTACGAGCAGTACTTC. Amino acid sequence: CASSPNVRDRGLYEQYF.